These 3 T cell receptor beta chains share one sample of origin, sequenced in a study of cytomegalovirus exposure and HLA in healthy donors. A multiplex PCR was run with 60 Vbeta primers and 13 Jbeta primers. Repertoires were generated with immunoSEQ multiplex PCR, while TCRdb's copy carries only in-frame clones and drops some. The table lists 75,000 to 80,000 clones, over 70% of them singletons. Input material: PBMCs. The receptors were sampled from a male donor in good health and CMV-seronegative.

The CDR3 bases are TGTGCCAGCAGCCCGGGGGTGGGGTCTGGCTACACCTTC. This encodes CASSPGVGSGYTF. The chain uses TRBV11-2 and TRBJ1-2; tentative D call: TRBD1 (5 bases). Deletions cut 5 bases from V and 7 bases from J, with 14 bases between. Germline V lookup: CDR1 SGHAT, CDR2 FQNNGV. The CDR3 has 13 residues.

This clone was counted once. The chain uses TRBV5-6 and TRBJ2-3; D is possibly TRBD1 (6 bases). The CDR3 has 15 amino acids. Germline lookup yields CDR1 SGHDT and CDR2 YYEEEE. Trimming stripped 4 bases from V and 4 bases from J, with 16 bases between. CDR3 sequence: CASSAYRERADTQYF. For the CDR3, the DNA is TGTGCCAGCAGCGCTTACAGGGAGAGGGCAGATACGCAGTATTTT.

The chain uses TRBV7-6 and TRBJ1-4; maybe TRBD1 (6 bases). The CDR3 contains 13 residues. Trimming pared 5 bases from V and 5 bases from J, leaving 9 bases between. CDR1 SGHVS and CDR2 FNYEAQ come from the germline V gene. CDR3 residues: CASSRGGNEKLFF. CDR3 DNA: TGTGCCAGCAGCAGGGGGGGGAATGAAAAACTGTTTTTT.